The 2 T cell receptor beta chains below come from one sample, sequenced in a study of T cell responses to AZD1222 COVID-19 vaccine. The assay was immunoSEQ multiplex PCR, and TCRdb's table has in-frame clones only and misses some. The sample includes some 110,000 clones, 88% of them seen just once. This material consisted of peripheral blood, taken on day 0 of AZD1222 vaccination. The source is an adult in good health.

The DNA for the CDR3 is TGTGCCAGCAGCCCACAGGGGTTGAACACTGAAGCTTTCTTT. Translating it yields CASSPQGLNTEAFF. The rearrangement uses TRBV2 and TRBJ1-1; 7 bases agree with TRBD1. V dropped 6 bases and J dropped 0; count of bases not matched to a gene: 4. Germline loops: CDR1 SNHLY, CDR2 FYNNEI. This CDR3 has 14 amino acids.

The chain recombines TRBV9 with TRBJ2-2; possibly TRBD2 for D (6 bases). Germline V gene data show CDR1 as SGDLS and CDR2 as YYNGEE. The CDR3 is 17 residues long. Trimming removed 2 bases from V and 6 bases from J, with 20 bases in between. This CDR3 is CASSVFWEVVVPGELFF. The CDR3 DNA follows: TGTGCCAGCAGCGTTTTTTGGGAGGTTGTCGTTCCCGGGGAGCTGTTTTTT.